The entry that follows covers one T cell receptor (beta chain) sequence. This clone was recorded only once. Its antigen has not been determined. No much larger clone exists at a distance of one base, and base qualities are not known. CDR1 and CDR2, looked up from the germline V gene, are SGHRS and YFSETQ. V ends up 2 bases short and J 5 bases short, with an unmatched junction base count of 6. The cysteine opens and the phenylalanine closes a CDR3 of 14 amino acids. Only the CDR3 region is kept as DNA, spanning 42 bases read in frame from base 1. This record belongs to a study of shared clonotypes between healthy human individuals (dated by TCRdb to the early 2020s). Regarding the research as a whole: The cohort included a few men and a couple of women between 18 and 49 years of age. For each donor, three plates each were used for CD4 naive and CD4 memory, two plates were used for CD8 naive, and one plate was used for CD8 memory. To estimate repertoire size and how much clonotype sharing occurs between individuals, the study deeply sequenced the blood TCR repertoires of five or six healthy adults. To increase sequencing depth and limit assay-specific biases, TCR repertoire library preparation and sequencing were carried out by different laboratories using diverse techniques. Per donor, leukapheresis produced somewhere between about 0.94 and 8.9 billion PBMCs.

The donors were healthy, HIV-negative adults with no recently reported acute infections or vaccinations. Only Caucasian adults living in Nashville, Tennessee, USA were represented among the donors. Magnetic negative selection was used to enrich CD4+ T cells, after which naive cells were positively selected on CD45RA and the negative fraction became the memory subset. After blood collection by leukapheresis, PBMCs were isolated using Ficoll-Histopaque density gradient centrifugation and then cryopreserved in the vapor phase of liquid nitrogen. Purity and quantity of every magnetically sorted T cell population were checked by analytical flow cytometry. From each sorted fraction, genomic DNA was isolated and quantified by UV absorbance on a Nanodrop 2000c. Overall study results and their limits: Naive subsets generally had larger estimated clonotype richness than memory subsets. Pairwise subsampling indicated that sequencing depth was expected to affect the degree of clonotype sharing among donors. The small number of donors limited the genetic and exposure-history diversity represented. Sampling was restricted to blood, and TCR repertoires in tissues likely differ from the TCR repertoires found in blood. Rarefaction of sorted-subset datasets indicated incomplete sequencing despite the large sequencing depth. Across a few donors, 5% to 6% of naive CD4, around 3.5% of naive CD8, approximately 2.5% of memory CD4, and under 0.45% of memory CD8 clonotypes were shared. Clonotypes shared by all four sorted-subset donors showed higher generation probabilities than non-shared clonotypes.

TCR CDR3 regions were amplified from genomic DNA by multiplex PCR using the deep immunoSEQ assay. Genomic DNA extracted from each cell subset was distributed evenly over all wells of several immunoSEQ 96-well plates, and each plate served as one replicate. For sorted subsets, 200 to 250 ng of genomic DNA, equivalent to 30,000 or so T cell genomes, went into each replicate PCR. The purified libraries were quantified using a Qubit 3.0 fluorometer, sized with a Bioanalyzer 2100, and then quantified again using the KAPA Library Quantification kit. Each immunoSEQ 96-well plate was sequenced on its own single-read 150-cycle Illumina NextSeq 550 flow cell. As for the original processing: Because the immunoSEQ output included only junctional sequences and no quality scores, the filtering could not be the same as the filtering used for full-length reads. Sequences were annotated with PyIR, a Python wrapper for IgBLAST v1.9, using IMGT germline references to assign V/J genes and CDR3. Any read was removed if the V/J assignment was weak (E-value above 1e-6), the CDR3 was missing, or the read contained stop codons, out-of-frame junctions, or ambiguous translated residues. V3J clonotypes were defined by identical inferred V gene, J gene, and CDR3 amino acid sequence. Percentage overlap between repertoires was computed as shared unique clonotypes divided by the size of the smaller repertoire. Richness of each repertoire was evaluated using RTK rarefaction, the Chao1 estimator, and Recon v2.1 estimates of unobserved clonotypes. For all TCRbeta clonotypes obtained by the gDNA method from four donors, generation probabilities were computed with OLGA. Imported from immuneACCESS, the table was reduced by TCRdb to in-frame sequences with V and J called. These copies leave out some clones; in studies compared against another copy, an unresolved V gene accounts for under half, and the cause of the remainder is not known. V and J calls and clone size are given by that table; D and trimming were obtained from the DNA. Across this sample there are approximately 1,000,000 clones, with 70% to 80% seen only once. The ten largest clonotypes hold under 0.65% of the sample.

The sequencing input was memory CD4+ T cells from PBMCs. The cell subset or site tag for this specimen amounts to: CD45RA-negative fraction. The chain links TRBV5-1 with TRBJ2-7, and TRBD1 matches 8 of the central bases. The sequence derives from a man between 18 and 29 years old in good health. Some clones in this sample may be carry-over from other donors' samples. CDR3 region: CASSLGQGIHEQYF. The sequenced DNA is TGCGCCAGCAGCTTAGGACAGGGTATCCACGAGCAGTACTTC.